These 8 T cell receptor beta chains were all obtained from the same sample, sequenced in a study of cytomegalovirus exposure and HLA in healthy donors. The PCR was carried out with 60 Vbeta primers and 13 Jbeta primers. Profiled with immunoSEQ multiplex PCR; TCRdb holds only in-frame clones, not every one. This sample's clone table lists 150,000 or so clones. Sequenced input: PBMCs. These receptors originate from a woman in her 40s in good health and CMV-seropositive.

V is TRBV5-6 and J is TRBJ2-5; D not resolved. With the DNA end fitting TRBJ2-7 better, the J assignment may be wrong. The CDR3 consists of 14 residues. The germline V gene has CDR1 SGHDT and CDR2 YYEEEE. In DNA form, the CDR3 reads TGTGCCAGCAGCTTGGGAACTAACCACTACGAGCAGTACTTC. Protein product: CASSLGTNHYEQYF.

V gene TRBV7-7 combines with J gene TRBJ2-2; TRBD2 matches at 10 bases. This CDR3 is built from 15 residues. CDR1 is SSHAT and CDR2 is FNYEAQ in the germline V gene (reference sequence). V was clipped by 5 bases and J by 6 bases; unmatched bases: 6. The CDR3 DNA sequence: TGTGCCAGCAGCGCTAGCGGGAGTCAAGCCGGGGAGCTGTTTTTT. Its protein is CASSASGSQAGELFF. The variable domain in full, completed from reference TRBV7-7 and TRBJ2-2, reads GAGVSQSPRYKVTKRGQDVTLRCDPISSHATLYWYQQALGQGPEFLTYFNYEAQPDKSGLPSDRFSAERPEGSISTLTIQRTEQRDSAMYRCASSASGSQAGELFFGEGSRLTVL.

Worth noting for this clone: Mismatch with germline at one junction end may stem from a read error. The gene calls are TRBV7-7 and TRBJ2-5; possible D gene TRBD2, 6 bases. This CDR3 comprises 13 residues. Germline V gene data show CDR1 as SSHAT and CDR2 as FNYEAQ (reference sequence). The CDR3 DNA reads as TGTGCTAGCAGCCTCGGGAGTCAAGAGACCCAGTACTTC. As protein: CASSLGSQETQYF.

DNA of the CDR3: TGTGCCTGGAACAGTTTCCGTGATGCTTTCTTT. It specifies CAWNSFRDAFF. The chain joins TRBV30 to TRBJ1-1; the D is unclear. The CDR3 totals 11 residues. CDR1 and CDR2 from the germline V gene are GTSNPN and SVGIG (reference sequence). The germline V and J ends were trimmed by 4 bases and 11 bases, with 14 bases remaining between them.

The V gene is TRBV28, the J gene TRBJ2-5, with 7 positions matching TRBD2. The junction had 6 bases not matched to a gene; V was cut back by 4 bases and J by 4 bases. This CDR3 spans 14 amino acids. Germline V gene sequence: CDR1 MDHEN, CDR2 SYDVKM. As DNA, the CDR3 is TGTGCCAGCAGTTCCGAATTAGCGGGAGAGACCCAGTACTTC. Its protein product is CASSSELAGETQYF.

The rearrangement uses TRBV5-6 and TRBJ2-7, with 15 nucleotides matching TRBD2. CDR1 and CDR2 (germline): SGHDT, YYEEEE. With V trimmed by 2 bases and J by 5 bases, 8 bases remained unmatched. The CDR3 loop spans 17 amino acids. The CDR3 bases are TGTGCCAGCAGCTTTCGGACTAGCGGGAGGGGGGAACACGAGCAGTACTTC. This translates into CASSFRTSGRGEHEQYF.

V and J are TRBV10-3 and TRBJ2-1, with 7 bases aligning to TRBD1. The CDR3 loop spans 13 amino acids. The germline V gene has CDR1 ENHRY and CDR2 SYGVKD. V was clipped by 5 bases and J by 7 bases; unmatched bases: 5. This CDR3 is CAISHRGSNEQFF. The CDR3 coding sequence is TGTGCCATCAGTCACAGGGGTTCTAATGAGCAGTTCTTC.

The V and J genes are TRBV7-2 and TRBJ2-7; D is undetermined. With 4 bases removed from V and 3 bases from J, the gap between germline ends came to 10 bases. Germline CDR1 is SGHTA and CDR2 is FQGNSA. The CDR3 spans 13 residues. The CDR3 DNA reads TGTGCCAGCAGCTGGCGACTGGACTACGAGCAGTACTTC. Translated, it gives CASSWRLDYEQYF. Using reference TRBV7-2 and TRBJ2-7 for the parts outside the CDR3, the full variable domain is GAGVSQSPSNKVTEKGKDVELRCDPISGHTALYWYRQSLGQGLEFLIYFQGNSAPDKSGLPSDRFSAERTGGSVSTLTIQRTQQEDSAVYLCASSWRLDYEQYFGPGTRLTVT.